A selection of T cell receptor beta chains follows, all from one sample in a study of T cells in localized non-small cell lung cancer. The protocol was immunoSEQ multiplex PCR, while the TCRdb copy is restricted to in-frame clones and leaves out a portion. The data show approximately 1,500 clones, under 25% seen once. The starting material was normal lung tissue next to the tumor, obtained before any cancer treatment. The receptors derive from a female donor over 55 with stage I lung adenocarcinoma. CDR3s include the opening cysteine and the closing phenylalanine or tryptophan. The D gene is left open where the match is weak. Rows give clone size only sometimes, using once, few, many, or a class for an expanded clone.

clone size: few
CDR3 length: 15
V gene: TRBV11-3
J gene: TRBJ2-6
D gene: -
CDR3 protein: CASSKGGLGANVLTF

clone size: -
CDR3 length: 14
V gene: TRBV11-3
J gene: TRBJ1-4
D gene: -
CDR3 protein: CASSSSGESEKLFF

clone size: -
CDR3 length: 11
V gene: TRBV30
J gene: TRBJ2-7
D gene: -
CDR3 protein: CAWSRQYEQYF

clone size: few
CDR3 length: 18
V gene: TRBV5-1
J gene: TRBJ2-7
D gene: TRBD2
CDR3 protein: CASSPGTSGEPSGYEQYF

clone size: medium-sized
CDR3 length: 16
V gene: TRBV11-3
J gene: TRBJ1-1
D gene: -
CDR3 protein: CASSTQQGGGYTEAFF

clone size: -
CDR3 length: 15
V gene: TRBV19
J gene: TRBJ1-4
D gene: -
CDR3 protein: CASSPGTATNEKLFF

clone size: few
CDR3 length: 14
V gene: TRBV30
J gene: TRBJ1-4
D gene: TRBD1
CDR3 protein: CAWSGTGGFEKLFF

clone size: -
CDR3 length: 15
V gene: TRBV15
J gene: TRBJ2-2
D gene: TRBD2
CDR3 protein: CATSSSGSGVGELFF

clone size: few
CDR3 length: 14
V gene: TRBV18
J gene: TRBJ1-1
D gene: -
CDR3 protein: CASSPQEGSTEAFF

clone size: few
CDR3 length: 15
V gene: TRBV6-8
J gene: TRBJ1-4
D gene: -
CDR3 protein: CATSYPTGTNEKLFF

clone size: -
CDR3 length: 13
V gene: TRBV7-2
J gene: TRBJ1-4
D gene: -
CDR3 protein: CASSQGPNEKLFF

clone size: -
CDR3 length: 18
V gene: TRBV11-3
J gene: TRBJ2-1
D gene: TRBD2
CDR3 protein: CASSLEAGGPFTPNEQFF

clone size: -
CDR3 length: 14
V gene: TRBV5-1
J gene: TRBJ2-7
D gene: TRBD1
CDR3 protein: CASSTGQGIYEQYF

clone size: few
CDR3 length: 16
V gene: TRBV7-5
J gene: TRBJ2-7
D gene: -
CDR3 protein: CASSRSISGSTYEQYF

clone size: few
CDR3 length: 20
V gene: TRBV9
J gene: TRBJ2-1
D gene: TRBD2
CDR3 protein: CASSVATGTKAGVSYNEQFF

clone size: few
CDR3 length: 15
V gene: TRBV11-3
J gene: TRBJ2-7
D gene: -
CDR3 protein: CASSSVRREIDEQYF

clone size: -
CDR3 length: 13
V gene: TRBV19
J gene: TRBJ2-5
D gene: -
CDR3 protein: CASKRTLAETQYF

clone size: medium-sized
CDR3 length: 17
V gene: TRBV11-3
J gene: TRBJ2-3
D gene: TRBD2
CDR3 protein: CASSLEGLALITDTQYF

clone size: few
CDR3 length: 14
V gene: TRBV15
J gene: TRBJ2-5
D gene: TRBD1
CDR3 protein: CATSRGRGQETQYF

clone size: large
CDR3 length: 17
V gene: TRBV6-8
J gene: TRBJ2-5
D gene: TRBD2
CDR3 protein: CASSYSIASGRQETQYF

clone size: -
CDR3 length: 14
V gene: TRBV10-3
J gene: TRBJ1-5
D gene: -
CDR3 protein: CAISEDRSNQPQHF

clone size: large
CDR3 length: 15
V gene: TRBV6-8
J gene: TRBJ1-3
D gene: -
CDR3 protein: CASSQGPQGGNTIYF

clone size: few
CDR3 length: 15
V gene: TRBV6-8
J gene: TRBJ2-1
D gene: TRBD2
CDR3 protein: CASSDAGRAYNEQFF

clone size: few
CDR3 length: 17
V gene: TRBV28
J gene: TRBJ2-1
D gene: TRBD2
CDR3 protein: CASSPPRASGRVNEQFF

clone size: few
CDR3 length: 12
V gene: TRBV28
J gene: TRBJ2-1
D gene: -
CDR3 protein: CASSFPYNEQFF

clone size: -
CDR3 length: 14
V gene: TRBV29-1
J gene: TRBJ2-5
D gene: TRBD2
CDR3 protein: CSVVGTRSWETQYF

clone size: medium-sized
CDR3 length: 15
V gene: TRBV11-3
J gene: TRBJ1-2
D gene: -
CDR3 protein: CASSPGRRQGYGYTF

clone size: few
CDR3 length: 15
V gene: TRBV18
J gene: TRBJ1-3
D gene: -
CDR3 protein: CASSPRQVSGNTIYF

clone size: once
CDR3 length: 15
V gene: TRBV28
J gene: TRBJ2-5
D gene: TRBD2
CDR3 protein: CASRLAGGREETQYF

clone size: few
CDR3 length: 13
V gene: TRBV6-8
J gene: TRBJ1-1
D gene: -
CDR3 protein: CASSNQMNTEAFF

clone size: few
CDR3 length: 15
V gene: TRBV19
J gene: TRBJ2-1
D gene: TRBD2
CDR3 protein: CASSILAASYNEQFF

clone size: -
CDR3 length: 16
V gene: TRBV18
J gene: TRBJ1-1
D gene: TRBD1
CDR3 protein: CASSPGTGGGNTEAFF

clone size: -
CDR3 length: 18
V gene: TRBV6-8
J gene: TRBJ2-3
D gene: TRBD2
CDR3 protein: CASSGTSGRGRYTDTQYF

clone size: -
CDR3 length: 14
V gene: TRBV11-3
J gene: TRBJ1-1
D gene: -
CDR3 protein: CASSLWQLNTEAFF

clone size: -
CDR3 length: 16
V gene: TRBV10-1
J gene: TRBJ1-1
D gene: -
CDR3 protein: CASSESGYRENTEAFF

clone size: -
CDR3 length: 17
V gene: TRBV5-1
J gene: TRBJ2-5
D gene: TRBD2
CDR3 protein: CASSPGLAGGRVETQYF

clone size: -
CDR3 length: 15
V gene: TRBV5-1
J gene: TRBJ2-7
D gene: TRBD2
CDR3 protein: CASSLLTSGNYEQYF

clone size: -
CDR3 length: 15
V gene: TRBV19
J gene: TRBJ2-3
D gene: -
CDR3 protein: CASSNVRAGKDTQYF

clone size: -
CDR3 length: 13
V gene: TRBV18
J gene: TRBJ2-5
D gene: -
CDR3 protein: CASSPPGLETQYF

clone size: few
CDR3 length: 16
V gene: TRBV11-3
J gene: TRBJ1-1
D gene: -
CDR3 protein: CASSARDTLNADGAFF

clone size: -
CDR3 length: 14
V gene: TRBV28
J gene: TRBJ1-5
D gene: TRBD1
CDR3 protein: CASSRTGRVQPQHF

clone size: medium-sized
CDR3 length: 14
V gene: TRBV11-3
J gene: TRBJ2-7
D gene: TRBD2
CDR3 protein: CASSAGLAGSEQYF

clone size: -
CDR3 length: 13
V gene: TRBV30
J gene: TRBJ1-2
D gene: TRBD1
CDR3 protein: CAYHRGRLDGYTF

clone size: -
CDR3 length: 15
V gene: TRBV19
J gene: TRBJ1-2
D gene: TRBD1
CDR3 protein: CASSGGGQGFYGYTF

clone size: medium-sized
CDR3 length: 16
V gene: TRBV6-8
J gene: TRBJ2-7
D gene: TRBD2
CDR3 protein: CASSSFGTSGRVEQYF

clone size: -
CDR3 length: 15
V gene: TRBV7-5
J gene: TRBJ2-3
D gene: -
CDR3 protein: CASSGGTSGRGRQYF

clone size: -
CDR3 length: 14
V gene: TRBV19
J gene: TRBJ2-1
D gene: -
CDR3 protein: CASRSLGVYNEQFF